Below are 4 T cell receptor beta chains sequenced from a single sample in a study of tumor-infiltrating lymphocytes in primary liver carcinoma. Scientists recovered RNA and DNA together from around 20-30 mg of unsorted bulk tissue. The template, about 550 ng total RNA, yielded TCR beta cDNA made with a constant-region primer. For TCR beta, libraries were produced by three nested multiplex PCR rounds using slightly modified ARM-PCR. Rounds one and two of PCR, each of around 11 cycles, were primed with TRBV1-TRBV30 forward primers and a C-beta reverse primer. One entry per CDR3 protein, called by TCRdb with MiXCR from the multiplex PCR reads. Here the sample spans about 37,000 distinct CDR3 sequences, roughly 75% being singletons. Sequencing was carried out using tumor-adjacent normal liver tissue. The receptor set was obtained from a man aged 40-55 years with primary liver carcinoma and hepatitis B virus infection.

The chain links TRBV9 to TRBJ1-2, with a possible D match to TRBD1 (5 bases). The ends were cut back, 0 bases at V and 4 bases at J, with 13 bases in the middle. The germline V gene encodes CDR1 SGDLS and CDR2 YYNGEE. The length of the CDR3 is 15 residues. The CDR3 DNA follows: TGTGCCAGCAGCGTAGGCCACACAGGAAGCTATGGCTACACCTTC. It is translated as CASSVGHTGSYGYTF.

Concerning this clonotype itself: The germline gene is not matched at one end of the junction; a read error may be the cause. V is TRBV12-3 or TRBV12-4 and J is TRBJ1-1; D gene unclear. The CDR3 covers 14 residues. This CDR3 reads CVSGSSDANTEAFF. CDR3 in DNA: TGTGTCAGCGGCTCTTCCGATGCGAACACAGAAGCTTTCTTT.

Concerning this clonotype itself: Possible read error: a much larger clone is one base away. The chain is built from TRBV12-3 or TRBV12-4 and TRBJ2-5; tentative D call: TRBD2 (6 bases). This CDR3 contains 14 residues. The CDR3 region has the DNA TGTGCCAGCAGTGGGGAGACTACTGGAGGGACCCAGCACTTC. It specifies CASSGETTGGTQHF.

A remark on this clonotype: At one end, the junction sequence differs from germline, possibly due to a read error. This chain connects TRBV29-1 to TRBJ2-4; the D gene could be TRBD1 or TRBD2 (6 bases each). Per the germline V gene, CDR1 is SQVTM and CDR2 is ANQGSEA. The CDR3 covers 13 residues. The CDR3 bases are TGCAACGTTATGTACGGGGGCGCAGACATTCAGCACTTC. It specifies CNVMYGGADIQHF.